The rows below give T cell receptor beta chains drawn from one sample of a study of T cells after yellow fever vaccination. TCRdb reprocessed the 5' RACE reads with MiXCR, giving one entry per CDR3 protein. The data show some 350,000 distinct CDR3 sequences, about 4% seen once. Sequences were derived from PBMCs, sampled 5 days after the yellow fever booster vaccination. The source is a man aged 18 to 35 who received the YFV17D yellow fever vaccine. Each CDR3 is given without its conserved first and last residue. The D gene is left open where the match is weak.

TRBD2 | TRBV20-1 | SAKGTRQYNEQF
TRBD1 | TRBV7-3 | ASSFDGTGVRKQY
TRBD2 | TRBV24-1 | ATSLAGVNEQF
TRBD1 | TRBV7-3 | ASSSGTGGFETQY
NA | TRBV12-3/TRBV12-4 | ASSEPGLQETQY
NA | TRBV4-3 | ASSQVEKYTEAF
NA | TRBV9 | ASSGGGLAMNTEAF
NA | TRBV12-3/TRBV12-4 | ASSLAAGHGYT
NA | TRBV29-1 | SVARTLMNTEAF
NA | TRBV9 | ASSVDTGGVGEKLF
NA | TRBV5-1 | ASSEGGADTQY
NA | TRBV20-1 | SASHTGASNQPQH
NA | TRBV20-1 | SASVGNSNQPQH
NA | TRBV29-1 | SVASRNTEAF
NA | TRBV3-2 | ASSQEQGRQGKNIQY
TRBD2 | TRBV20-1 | SAPTSGGASYNEQF
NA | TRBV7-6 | ASFWKRTLH
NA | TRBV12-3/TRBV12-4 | ATGGNEQF
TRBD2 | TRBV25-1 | ASSWAGGPTEQY
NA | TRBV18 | PSSPDMNTEAF
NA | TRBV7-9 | ASSWGGGTEAF
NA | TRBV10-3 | AIRPTESSGANVLT
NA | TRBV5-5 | ASSSVLDSYNEQF
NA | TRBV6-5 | ASSYEAGNTGELF
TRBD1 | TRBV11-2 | ASSSYRGPNTGELF
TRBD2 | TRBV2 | ASSGLAGEQF
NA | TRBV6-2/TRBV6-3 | ASSYSRGLPGANYGYT
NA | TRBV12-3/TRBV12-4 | ASSLKASGANVLT
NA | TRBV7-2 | ASSFRGAGDNEQF
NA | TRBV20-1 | SAGRGAPETQY
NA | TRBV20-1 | SATTYGRSNTEAF